The present T cell receptor beta chain was sequenced within a study of human T cells and chemical hapten exposure listed by TCRdb under 2021. With regard to the full study: For sensitization, 2% DPC in acetone was applied to a roughly 2 cm by roughly 2 cm area of upper inner arm skin. Blood for TCR sequencing was provided by twenty-nine alopecia patients at one to four time points (pre-sensitization, 2, 6 and 24 weeks). Throughout the study period of 20 to 25 weeks, patients also received therapeutic DPC doses to the scalp every week. Patch testing on the upper back used Finn chambers containing 0.01% DPC, with scoring done after 6 days according to International Contact Dermatitis Research Group standards. The study tracked peripheral blood TCR repertoire changes in vivo during primary and secondary sensitization to the hapten diphenylcyclopropenone (DPC) in alopecia patients. Libraries were pooled for sequencing, and variation in per-sample TCR yields was attributed mainly to small differences in library volumes within the pool. Blood was sampled from patients pre-sensitization (week 0) and at 2, 6 and about 24 weeks after DPC sensitization. Alopecia areata with under or over 50% scalp involvement, alopecia totalis and alopecia universalis were represented in the patient cohort, which was mostly female. The research as a whole found: Compared with pre-sensitization or healthy control sets, expanded TCRs formed significantly more large CDR3 similarity clusters, which is consistent with antigen-driven responses. The number of TCRs above 1 in 1000 frequency did not change with DPC sensitization; there was no evidence of global repertoire structure alterations. After repeated subsampling, changes were observed in the strength of the expansion versus patch-test correlation and in the threshold at which the correlation became significant. Because all patients had alopecia, a presumed autoimmune disease, the immune response of the patients might differ from that of healthy individuals. A positive correlation was found between the number of PT1 expanded TCRs and patch test score, with significance reached at thresholds 8, 16 and 32 but not 4.

About this clonotype: It has no known antigen specificity. Base quality data are lacking; no much larger clone is found one base away.

Taken from cysteine to phenylalanine, the CDR3 has 13 residues. Only CDR3 DNA remains: 39 bases, in frame from the first base. The germline V gene provides CDR1 MNHEY and CDR2 SVGEGT. V drops 5 bases and J drops 4 bases, leaving 11 bases in between. Libraries were prepared through RACE. For sequencing, a NextSeq 500 was employed. During library preparation, unique molecular identifiers were attached to individual cDNA molecules so that TCRs could be counted quantitatively and reproducibly. From each blood RNA sample, both TCR alpha and TCR beta chains were sequenced. The paper's processing steps were these. A median of about 89,000 TCRs per sample was observed, with a range of roughly 20,000 to 700,000. V, J and CDR3 annotation of the TCR reads was carried out using the Decombinator software suite. To make PS versus PT1 abundance plots, every sample was subsampled to the same number of TCRs (28,000). TCRs were defined as expanded if absent before sensitization and observed at least eight times at the 2-week time point. Using fastp at Q25 and MiXCR, TCRdb reprocessed the public reads and kept productive beta chains. Rows are combined by CDR3 protein, so each entry shows the most common genes and DNA. It is TCRdb's table, rather than the study itself, that gives the V and J calls and clone size. The sample has about 100,000 distinct CDR3 sequences on record, over 9.5% of them singletons. The ten largest clones represent 3.2% of the sample.

The time point label, as the study defines it: patch test 2, 6 weeks after DPC sensitization. Interpreted using the paper, the treatment or condition label stands for: therapeutic diphenylcyclopropenone sensitization with weekly scalp DPC. At each patch-test visit, blood was drawn before the patch test was applied. To be eligible, patients had to be aged 18 to 70, diagnosed with alopecia and judged suitable for DPC therapy, while pregnant patients were excluded. Total RNA was extracted from unfractionated whole blood collected in Tempus Blood RNA tubes. The sample here was whole blood, taken in connection with sensitization to the hapten diphenylcyclopropenone (DPC). Here the chain combines TRBV6-2 or TRBV6-3 and TRBJ1-2; the D gene is possibly TRBD1, with 6 bases matching. This sequence was found in a woman aged 40 to 50 with alopecia areata. Some clones in this sample may be carry-over from other donors' samples. The nucleotide sequence is TGTGCCAGCAGTGGCGGACAGTTCTATGGCTACACCTTC. It is translated as CASSGGQFYGYTF.